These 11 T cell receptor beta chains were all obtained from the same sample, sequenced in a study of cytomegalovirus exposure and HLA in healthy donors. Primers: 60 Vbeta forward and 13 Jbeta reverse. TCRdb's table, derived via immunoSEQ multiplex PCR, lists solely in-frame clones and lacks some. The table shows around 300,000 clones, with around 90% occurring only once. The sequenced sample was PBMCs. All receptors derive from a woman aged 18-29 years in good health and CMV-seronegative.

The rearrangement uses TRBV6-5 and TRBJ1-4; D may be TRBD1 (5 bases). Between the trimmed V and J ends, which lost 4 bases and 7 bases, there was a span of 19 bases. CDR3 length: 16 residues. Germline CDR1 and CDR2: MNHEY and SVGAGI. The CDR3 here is CASSSDRAGGSEKLFF. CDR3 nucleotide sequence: TGTGCCAGCAGTTCCGACCGGGCCGGGGGTAGTGAAAAACTGTTTTTT.

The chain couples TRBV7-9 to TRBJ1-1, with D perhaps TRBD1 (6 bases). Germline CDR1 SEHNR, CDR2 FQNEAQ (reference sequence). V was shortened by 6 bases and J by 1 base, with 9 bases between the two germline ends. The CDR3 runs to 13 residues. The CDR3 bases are TGTGCCAGCAGTCTACAGGGGAACACTGAAGCTTTCTTT. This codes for CASSLQGNTEAFF.

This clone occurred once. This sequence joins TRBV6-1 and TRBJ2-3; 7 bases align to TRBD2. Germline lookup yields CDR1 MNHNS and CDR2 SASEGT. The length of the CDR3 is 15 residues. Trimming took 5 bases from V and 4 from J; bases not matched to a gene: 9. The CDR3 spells CASSPRTSSPDTQYF. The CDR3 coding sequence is TGTGCCAGCAGTCCTAGGACTAGTAGCCCAGATACGCAGTATTTT.

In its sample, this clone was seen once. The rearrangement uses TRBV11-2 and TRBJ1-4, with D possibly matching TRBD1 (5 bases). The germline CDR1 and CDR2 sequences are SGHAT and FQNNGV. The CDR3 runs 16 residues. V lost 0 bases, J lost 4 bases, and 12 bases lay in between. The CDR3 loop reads CASSLDRTQLNEKLFF. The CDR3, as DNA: TGTGCCAGCAGCTTAGATAGGACACAGCTTAATGAAAAACTGTTTTTT.

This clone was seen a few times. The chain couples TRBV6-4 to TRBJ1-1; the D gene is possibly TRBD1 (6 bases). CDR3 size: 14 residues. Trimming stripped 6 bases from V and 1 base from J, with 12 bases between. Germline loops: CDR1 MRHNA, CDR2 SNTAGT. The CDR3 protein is CASRSGTSNTEAFF. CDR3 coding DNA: TGTGCCAGCAGATCGGGGACATCGAACACTGAAGCTTTCTTT.

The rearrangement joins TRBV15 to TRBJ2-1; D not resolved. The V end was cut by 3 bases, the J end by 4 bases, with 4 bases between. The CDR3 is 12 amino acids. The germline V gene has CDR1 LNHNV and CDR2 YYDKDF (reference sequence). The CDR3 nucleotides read TGTGCCACCAGCAGCGGTTACAATGAGCAGTTCTTC. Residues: CATSSGYNEQFF. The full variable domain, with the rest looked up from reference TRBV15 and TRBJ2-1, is DAMVIQNPRYQVTQFGKPVTLSCSQTLNHNVMYWYQQKSSQAPKLLFHYYDKDFNNEADTPDNFQSRRPNTSFCFLDIRSPGLGDTAMYLCATSSGYNEQFFGPGTRLTVL.

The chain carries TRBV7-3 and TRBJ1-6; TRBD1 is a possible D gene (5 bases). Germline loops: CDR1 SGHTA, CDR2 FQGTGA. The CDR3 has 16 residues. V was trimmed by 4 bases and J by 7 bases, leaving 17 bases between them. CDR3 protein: CASSSDAGIRNSPLHF. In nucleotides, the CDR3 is TGTGCCAGCAGCTCGGACGCAGGGATTCGAAATTCACCCCTCCACTTT. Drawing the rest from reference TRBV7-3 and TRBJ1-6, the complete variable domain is GAGVSQTPSNKVTEKGKYVELRCDPISGHTALYWYRQSLGQGPEFLIYFQGTGAADDSGLPNDRFFAVRPEGSVSTLKIQRTERGDSAVYLCASSSDAGIRNSPLHFGNGTRLTVT.

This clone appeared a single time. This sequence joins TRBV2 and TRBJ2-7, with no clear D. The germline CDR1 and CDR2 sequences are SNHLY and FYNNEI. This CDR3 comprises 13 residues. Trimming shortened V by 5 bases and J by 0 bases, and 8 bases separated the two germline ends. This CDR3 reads CASSHTSSYEQYF. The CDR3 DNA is TGTGCCAGCAGTCACACAAGCTCCTACGAGCAGTACTTC.

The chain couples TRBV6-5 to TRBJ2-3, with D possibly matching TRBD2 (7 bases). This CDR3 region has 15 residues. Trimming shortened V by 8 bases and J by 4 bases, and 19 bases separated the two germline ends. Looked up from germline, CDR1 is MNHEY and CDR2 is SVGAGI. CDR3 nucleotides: TGTGCCAGCTCCACCCCGGGGGGCCACTCAGATACGCAGTATTTT. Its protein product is CASSTPGGHSDTQYF.

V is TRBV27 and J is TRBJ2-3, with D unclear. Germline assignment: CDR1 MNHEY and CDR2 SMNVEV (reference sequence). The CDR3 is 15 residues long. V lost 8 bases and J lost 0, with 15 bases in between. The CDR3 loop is CASRQRQSSTDTQYF. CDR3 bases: TGTGCCAGCCGTCAGCGTCAGTCTAGCACAGATACGCAGTATTTT.

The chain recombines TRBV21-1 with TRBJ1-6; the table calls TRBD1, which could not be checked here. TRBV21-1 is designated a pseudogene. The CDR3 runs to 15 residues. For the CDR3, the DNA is TGTGCCAGCAGCAAATTGCAGGACAGAAGGTCACCCCTCCACTTT. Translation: CASSKLQDRRSPLHF.